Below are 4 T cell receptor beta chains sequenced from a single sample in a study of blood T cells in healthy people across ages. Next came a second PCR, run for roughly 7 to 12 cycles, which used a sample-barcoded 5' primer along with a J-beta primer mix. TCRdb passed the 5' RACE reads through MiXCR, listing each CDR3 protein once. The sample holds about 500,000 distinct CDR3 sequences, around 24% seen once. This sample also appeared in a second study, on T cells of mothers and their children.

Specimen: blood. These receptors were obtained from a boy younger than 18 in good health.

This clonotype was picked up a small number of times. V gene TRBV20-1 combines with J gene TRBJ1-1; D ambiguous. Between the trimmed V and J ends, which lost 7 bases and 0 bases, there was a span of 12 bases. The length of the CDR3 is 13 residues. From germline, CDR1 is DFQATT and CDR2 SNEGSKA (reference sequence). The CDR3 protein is CSGTNRVNTEAFF. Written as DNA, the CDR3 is TGCAGTGGTACCAATCGAGTGAACACTGAAGCTTTCTTT.

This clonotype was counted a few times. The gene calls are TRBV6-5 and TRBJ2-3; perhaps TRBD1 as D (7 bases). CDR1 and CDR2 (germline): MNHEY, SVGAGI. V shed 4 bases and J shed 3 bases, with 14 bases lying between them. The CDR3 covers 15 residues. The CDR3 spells CASSSPTGRTDTQYF. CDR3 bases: TGTGCCAGCAGTTCCCCGACAGGGAGGACAGATACGCAGTATTTT.

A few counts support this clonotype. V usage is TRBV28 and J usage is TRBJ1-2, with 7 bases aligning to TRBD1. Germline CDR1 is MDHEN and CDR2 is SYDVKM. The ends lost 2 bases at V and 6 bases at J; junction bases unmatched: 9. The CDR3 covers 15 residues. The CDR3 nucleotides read TGTGCCAGCAGTTTACCTATAACAGGGGAGGATGGCTACACCTTC. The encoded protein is CASSLPITGEDGYTF.

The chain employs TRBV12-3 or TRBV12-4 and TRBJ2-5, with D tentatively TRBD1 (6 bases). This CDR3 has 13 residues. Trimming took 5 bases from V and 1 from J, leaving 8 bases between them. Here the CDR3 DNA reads TGTGCCAGCAGTGGGGACACCCAAGAGACCCAGTACTTC. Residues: CASSGDTQETQYF.